Below, 27 T cell receptor beta chains from the same sample are listed, as sequenced in a study of cytomegalovirus exposure and HLA in healthy donors. Use of 60 Vbeta and 13 Jbeta primers characterized the PCR. Using immunoSEQ multiplex PCR, the repertoire was profiled, and TCRdb retains in-frame clones only, with some absent. The sample has approximately 190,000 clones; around 81% are singletons. The sequenced sample consisted of PBMCs. The receptor source for this set is a woman between 18 and 29 years old in good health and CMV-seropositive.

The chain combines TRBV2 with TRBJ1-5; 7 nucleotides line up with TRBD1. After removal of 6 bases from V and 4 bases from J, the junction contained 9 bases not matched to a gene. This CDR3 region has 15 residues. Germline V gives CDR1 SNHLY, CDR2 FYNNEI. This CDR3 reads CASRKGQRTNQPQHF. In nucleotides, the CDR3 is TGTGCCAGCAGGAAGGGACAGAGAACAAATCAGCCCCAGCATTTT.

This chain uses TRBV21-1 with TRBJ2-5; the D call of TRBD1 is as the table states it, not checked on the DNA. TRBV21-1 is marked as a pseudogene. This CDR3 contains 16 residues. The DNA of the CDR3 is TGTGCCAGCAGCAAAAGGTCGACAGGGAGTCAAGAGACCCAGTACTTC. Translated: CASSKRSTGSQETQYF.

This chain joins TRBV7-6 and TRBJ2-7; 11 nucleotides align to TRBD1. The germline V gene has CDR1 SGHVS and CDR2 FNYEAQ. With 5 bases clipped from V and 2 bases from J, the junction kept 8 bases outside the gene matches. The CDR3 totals 16 residues. The CDR3 is CASSPQEGQGAYEQYF. The CDR3, as DNA: TGTGCCAGCAGCCCCCAGGAGGGACAGGGGGCCTACGAGCAGTACTTC.

The rearrangement links TRBV1 to TRBJ2-7; TRBD1 is taken as the D call from the table, unchecked against the DNA. TRBV1 is described as a pseudogene. This CDR3 region has 17 residues. CDR3 in amino acids: CTSSQDPAGSSSYEQYV. In DNA form, the CDR3 reads TGCACCAGCAGCCAAGATCCGGCAGGGTCAAGCTCCTACGAGCAGTACGTC.

The rearrangement uses TRBV5-1 and TRBJ2-6; 10 bases map to TRBD1. The CDR3 length is 18 residues. The V gene end was trimmed by 4 bases and the J gene end by 0 bases; junction bases not matched to a gene: 7. Germline loops: CDR1 SGHRS, CDR2 YFSETQ. The CDR3, as DNA: TGCGCCAGCAGCAGGACAGGGGGTTCTGCCTCTGGGGCCAACGTCCTGACTTTC. Translated: CASSRTGGSASGANVLTF.

This clone was detected a few times. The CDR3 nucleotides are TGTGCCAGCAGCCCGGACAGGGGGCATGAAAAACTGTTTTTT. This codes for CASSPDRGHEKLFF. This chain uses TRBV2 with TRBJ1-4, with 11 bases identical to TRBD1. The CDR3 spans 14 residues. V lost 6 bases and J lost 6; bases outside the gene matches: 3. Germline V gene sequence: CDR1 SNHLY, CDR2 FYNNEI.

This chain links TRBV18 with TRBJ2-5, with a weak D call TRBD1 (6 bases). V was trimmed by 3 bases and J by 0 bases, leaving 14 bases between them. The CDR3 runs to 16 residues. The germline V gene encodes CDR1 KGHSH and CDR2 LQKENI. The CDR3 loop reads CASSPGASLYQETQYF. DNA for the CDR3: TGTGCCAGCTCACCGGGGGCTAGCTTGTACCAAGAGACCCAGTACTTC.

The V and J genes are TRBV6-5 and TRBJ1-4; the match to TRBD1 covers 9 bases. J gave up 6 bases and V 0 bases, and 5 bases lay outside the gene matches. Germline V gene lookup returns CDR1 MNHEY and CDR2 SVGAGI. This CDR3 region has 16 residues. The CDR3 bases are TGTGCCAGCAGTTACTCTCCCGGGACAGGGTATGAAAAACTGTTTTTT. This translates into CASSYSPGTGYEKLFF.

The chain uses TRBV5-1 and TRBJ2-2; 7 nucleotides line up with TRBD1. CDR1 and CDR2 (germline): SGHRS, YFSETQ. This CDR3 contains 13 residues. The ends lost 4 bases at V and 6 bases at J; junction bases unmatched: 3. The CDR3 DNA reads as TGCGCCAGCAGCGACAGGGTGGCCGGGGAGCTGTTTTTT. This gives the protein CASSDRVAGELFF.

The CDR3 loop reads CASSLARASSYNEQFF. Written as DNA, the CDR3 is TGTGCCAGCAGCTTAGCGCGGGCGAGCTCCTACAATGAGCAGTTCTTC. J is TRBJ2-1 and V is TRBV7-8; possibly TRBD2 for D (5 bases). Per germline, CDR1 SGHVS and CDR2 FQNEAQ. The V gene lost 0 bases and the J gene lost 0 bases, with 9 bases spanning the gap. The CDR3 is 16 residues long.

The chain carries TRBV11-3 and TRBJ1-1, with D possibly matching TRBD1 (6 bases). Trimming removed 5 bases from V and 11 bases from J, with 21 bases in between. The CDR3 runs 14 residues. Germline-derived CDR1 and CDR2 are SGHNT and YENEEA. CDR3 protein: CASSPQWGHLIAFF. The CDR3 region has the DNA TGTGCCAGCAGCCCACAGTGGGGGCATTTGATTGCTTTCTTT.

The sample holds a few counts of this clone. The chain couples TRBV28 to TRBJ1-4, with D perhaps TRBD1 (6 bases). The CDR3 length is 14 residues. V lost 7 bases, J lost 0 bases, and 9 bases lay in between. The germline V gene encodes CDR1 MDHEN and CDR2 SYDVKM. The DNA for the CDR3 is TGTGCCAGCACCCGGACAGCAACTAATGAAAAACTGTTTTTT. This codes for CASTRTATNEKLFF.

The chain recombines TRBV7-8 with TRBJ2-7; maybe TRBD2 (6 bases). The CDR3 consists of 14 residues. Germline loops: CDR1 SGHVS, CDR2 FQNEAQ. Deletions cut 2 bases from V and 2 bases from J, with 10 bases between. Here the CDR3 reads CASSLFAGPYEQYV. The CDR3 DNA sequence: TGTGCCAGCAGCTTATTTGCGGGGCCCTACGAGCAGTACGTC.

The V gene is TRBV10-1, the J gene TRBJ1-3; 9 nucleotides align to TRBD1. With 2 bases clipped from V and 8 bases from J, the junction kept 10 bases outside the gene matches. This CDR3 has 16 amino acids. The germline CDR1 and CDR2 sequences are WNHNN and SYGVQD (reference sequence). CDR3 amino acids: CASSEMRTGDMDTIYF. The CDR3 DNA is TGCGCCAGCAGTGAGATGCGGACAGGGGATATGGACACCATATATTTT.

The V and J genes are TRBV25-1 and TRBJ2-3, with D uncertain. The V end lost 0 bases, the J end lost 4 bases, and 5 bases lay between the germline ends. The CDR3 runs to 13 residues. Germline CDR1 and CDR2: MGHDK and SYGVNS. This chain's CDR3 is CASSEYSPDTQYF. In DNA form, the CDR3 reads TGTGCCAGCAGTGAATACTCCCCAGATACGCAGTATTTT. Complete variable domain (other parts from reference TRBV25-1 and TRBJ2-3): EADIYQTPRYLVIGTGKKITLECSQTMGHDKMYWYQQDPGMELHLIHYSYGVNSTEKGDLSSESTVSRIRTEHFPLTLESARPSHTSQYLCASSEYSPDTQYFGPGTRLTVL.

The chain carries TRBV7-8 and TRBJ2-7, with TRBD2 as a possible D gene (7 bases). Trimming removed 0 bases from V and 1 base from J, with 19 bases in between. Germline lookup yields CDR1 SGHVS and CDR2 FQNEAQ. The CDR3 runs 18 residues. The CDR3 reads CASSLALGGDTGSYEQYV. The CDR3 coding sequence is TGTGCCAGCAGCTTAGCGTTGGGGGGGGACACCGGGTCCTACGAGCAGTACGTC.

V and J are TRBV2 and TRBJ2-6; no firm D call. The CDR3 runs to 14 residues. Trimming took 6 bases from V and 2 from J, leaving 8 bases between them. CDR1 is SNHLY and CDR2 is FYNNEI in the germline V gene. CDR3 sequence (DNA): TGTGCCAGCAGGCCGGTCACTGGGGCCAACGTCCTGACTTTC. It specifies CASRPVTGANVLTF.

The chain recombines TRBV5-1 with TRBJ2-7; tentatively, D is TRBD2 (6 bases). Trimming shortened V by 0 bases and J by 5 bases, and 12 bases separated the two germline ends. There are 14 residues in the CDR3. The V gene's germline CDR1 is SGHRS and CDR2 YFSETQ. In DNA, the CDR3 is TGCGCCAGCAGCTTGGGTGCGGGGTATGACGAGCAGTACGTC. Protein sequence: CASSLGAGYDEQYV.

This chain joins TRBV4-2 and TRBJ1-2; 10 bases line up with TRBD1. CDR3 length equals 16 residues. Germline values: CDR1 LGHNA, CDR2 YNFKEQ. With V trimmed by 2 bases and J by 3 bases, 6 bases remained unmatched. Here the CDR3 reads CASSQPLDRGHYGYTF. The CDR3 DNA reads TGTGCCAGCAGCCAACCCCTCGACAGGGGGCACTATGGCTACACCTTC.

The genes are TRBV6-1 and TRBJ1-2; tentatively, D is TRBD1 (6 bases). The CDR3 is 13 residues long. Trimming stripped 7 bases from V and 3 bases from J, with 12 bases between. The V gene's germline CDR1 is MNHNS and CDR2 SASEGT. This CDR3 reads CASTQQGDYGYTF. The CDR3 DNA reads as TGTGCCAGCACCCAACAGGGTGACTATGGCTACACCTTC.

The chain has TRBV11-1 and TRBJ2-2; 7 bases fit TRBD2. This CDR3 is 16 amino acids long. Germline CDR1 SGHAT, CDR2 FQDESV (reference sequence). V lost 5 bases, J lost 6 bases, and 12 bases stayed unmatched. CDR3 loop: CASSHVLGEGAGELFF. CDR3 nucleotides: TGTGCCAGCAGCCACGTGTTGGGGGAGGGCGCCGGGGAGCTGTTTTTT.

The chain carries TRBV28 and TRBJ1-3; D ambiguous. Trimming removed 2 bases from V and 0 bases from J, with 8 bases in between. Looked up from germline, CDR1 is MDHEN and CDR2 is SYDVKM. The CDR3 spans 15 residues. The CDR3 sequence is CASSLATSSGNTIYF. Written as DNA, the CDR3 is TGTGCCAGCAGTTTAGCGACTAGCTCTGGAAACACCATATATTTT.

As regards this clone: The same CDR3 can be traced to other DNA sequences in this sample. This rearrangement joins TRBV18 to TRBJ1-1; the D gene is possibly TRBD1 (6 bases). The V and J ends lost 3 bases and 5 bases respectively, with 13 bases between them. The germline V gene encodes CDR1 KGHSH and CDR2 LQKENI. The CDR3 is 14 residues long. The CDR3 DNA is TGTGCCAGCTCACCGTGGGGGCGAGGAACTGAAGCTTTCTTT. It codes for CASSPWGRGTEAFF.

This rearrangement joins TRBV5-1 to TRBJ2-3, with a tentative D call TRBD2 (5 bases). The V end was cut by 4 bases, the J end by 2 bases, with 11 bases between. CDR1 and CDR2 (germline): SGHRS, YFSETQ. The CDR3 covers 14 residues. In nucleotides, the CDR3 is TGCGCCAGCAGCGCTGGAGGTCACACAGATACGCAGTATTTT. Translation gives CASSAGGHTDTQYF. The full variable domain, its missing parts supplied by reference TRBV5-1 and TRBJ2-3, is KAGVTQTPRYLIKTRGQQVTLSCSPISGHRSVSWYQQTPGQGLQFLFEYFSETQRNKGNFPGRFSGRQFSNSRSEMNVSTLELGDSALYLCASSAGGHTDTQYFGPGTRLTVL.

The V gene is TRBV30, the J gene TRBJ1-2; tentative D call: TRBD1 (6 bases). Trimming shortened V by 2 bases and J by 2 bases, and 15 bases separated the two germline ends. The CDR3 spans 15 residues. Germline lookup yields CDR1 GTSNPN and CDR2 SVGIG (reference sequence). The CDR3 is CAWSPSPTGNYGYTF. Written as DNA, the CDR3 is TGTGCCTGGAGTCCTTCTCCGACAGGAAACTATGGCTACACCTTC.

Here the CDR3 DNA reads TGTGCCAGTTTGAGGGTCAACTATGGCTACACCTTC. Protein: CASLRVNYGYTF. The rearrangement joins TRBV7-9 to TRBJ1-2; D is unclear. Trimming pared 9 bases from V and 2 bases from J, leaving 10 bases between. CDR3 size: 12 residues. Germline V gene lookup returns CDR1 SEHNR and CDR2 FQNEAQ (reference sequence).

The V gene is TRBV30, the J gene TRBJ1-2; weak D call: TRBD1 (6 bases). Per germline, CDR1 GTSNPN and CDR2 SVGIG (reference sequence). The CDR3 totals 13 residues. V shed 0 bases and J shed 7 bases, with 12 bases lying between them. The CDR3 loop reads CAWSVQGGVGYTF. As DNA, the CDR3 is TGTGCCTGGAGTGTACAAGGGGGTGTTGGCTACACCTTC. The entire variable domain, with the rest obtained from reference TRBV30 and TRBJ1-2, is as follows: SQTIHQWPATLVQPVGSPLSLECTVEGTSNPNLYWYRQAAGRGLQLLFYSVGIGQISSEVPQNLSASRPQDRQFILSSKKLLLSDSGFYLCAWSVQGGVGYTFGSGTRLTVV.